The 2 T cell receptor beta chains below all came from one sample that was sequenced in a study of T cell responses to AZD1222 COVID-19 vaccine. The repertoire was sequenced with immunoSEQ multiplex PCR; TCRdb's copy has only in-frame clones and lacks some. The sample comprises 110,000 or so clones, about nine tenths of which are singletons, and approximately 5.5% rests with the top ten. Source: peripheral blood, taken on day 0 of AZD1222 vaccination. The receptors come from an adult in good health.

Here the CDR3 reads CASSRDRGDNEQFF. CDR3 DNA: TGTGCCAGCAGCCGGGACAGGGGGGACAATGAGCAGTTCTTC. The rearrangement uses TRBV28 and TRBJ2-1; 11 positions match TRBD1. The trim removed 6 bases at V and 5 bases at J, leaving 3 bases unmatched. Germline lookup yields CDR1 MDHEN and CDR2 SYDVKM. The CDR3 consists of 14 residues. Drawing the rest from reference TRBV28 and TRBJ2-1, the complete variable domain is DVKVTQSSRYLVKRTGEKVFLECVQDMDHENMFWYRQDPGLGLRLIYFSYDVKMKEKGDIPEGYSVSREKKERFSLILESASTNQTSMYLCASSRDRGDNEQFFGPGTRLTVL.

The chain carries TRBV5-4 and TRBJ2-5; TRBD2 aligns across 12 bases. The CDR3 is 16 amino acids. CDR1 SGHNT and CDR2 YYREEE come from the germline V gene (reference sequence). Trimming cost V 4 bases and J 4 bases; bases outside gene matches: 8. The CDR3 region is CASSNPTSGSIETQYF. CDR3 DNA sequence: TGTGCCAGCAGCAATCCGACTAGCGGGAGCATAGAGACCCAGTACTTC.